Below are 10 T cell receptor beta chains sequenced from a single sample in a study of T cells in localized non-small cell lung cancer. Measured with immunoSEQ multiplex PCR; TCRdb has only the in-frame clones, and not every one. Altogether 4,400 or so clones are present, around 30% being singletons, with the ten largest covering 12%. The sequencing here drew on lung tumor tissue, taken before any cancer treatment. Receptors originate from an older male donor with stage III lung adenocarcinoma.

There are a few counts of this clone. The V call is TRBV11-3, the J call TRBJ2-7, with 9 bases matching TRBD1. CDR1 SGHNT and CDR2 YENEEA come from the germline V gene. The CDR3 has 15 residues. V shed 5 bases, J shed 4 bases, and the junction held 9 bases outside the gene matches. In nucleotides, the CDR3 is TGTGCCAGCAGCCCAGGGGGGACAGGGTATTACGAGCAGTACTTC. Its translation is CASSPGGTGYYEQYF.

This clone was recorded many times. The genes are TRBV6-8 and TRBJ2-1; 7 nucleotides line up with TRBD1. Germline assignment: CDR1 MNHGY and CDR2 SAAAGT. The V segment lost 8 bases and the J segment 0 bases; nucleotides outside the gene matches: 4. The CDR3 is made up of 14 amino acids. CDR3 bases: TGTGCCAGCGCACGACAGGGCTCCTACAATGAGCAGTTCTTC. Protein: CASARQGSYNEQFF.

This chain joins TRBV19 and TRBJ1-5; 7 nucleotides match TRBD1. Per the germline V gene, CDR1 is LNHDA and CDR2 is SQIVND (reference sequence). CDR3 size: 13 residues. With 5 bases clipped from V and 4 bases from J, the junction kept 2 bases outside the gene matches. CDR3 in amino acids: CASSEQGNQPQHF. The CDR3 nucleotides are TGTGCCAGTAGTGAACAGGGGAATCAGCCCCAGCATTTT. Full variable domain (rest looked up from reference TRBV19 and TRBJ1-5): DGGITQSPKYLFRKEGQNVTLSCEQNLNHDAMYWYRQDPGQGLRLIYYSQIVNDFQKGDIAEGYSVSREKKESFPLTVTSAQKNPTAFYLCASSEQGNQPQHFGDGTRLSIL.

This clone showed up just a few times. This chain connects TRBV15 to TRBJ2-3, with 10 bases fitting TRBD2. CDR1 LNHNV and CDR2 YYDKDF come from the germline V gene (reference sequence). J was trimmed by 3 bases and V by 5 bases; bases with no gene match: 5. The CDR3 runs to 15 residues. CDR3 nucleotides: TGTGCCACCAGCCCCGGACTAGCGGATACAGATACGCAGTATTTT. It specifies CATSPGLADTDTQYF.

This chain uses TRBV5-1 with TRBJ2-6; perhaps D is TRBD1 or TRBD2 (6 bases each). V lost 4 bases to trimming and J lost 4 bases, with 12 bases between them. The CDR3 is 15 amino acids. From germline, CDR1 is SGHRS and CDR2 YFSETQ. The CDR3 nucleotides read TGCGCCAGCAGCCCCGGGGGCGCCGGGGCCAACGTCCTGACTTTC. Translated: CASSPGGAGANVLTF.

By sample share, this clone is medium-sized. This sequence joins TRBV11-3 and TRBJ1-3; D remains unclear. The germline V gene encodes CDR1 SGHNT and CDR2 YENEEA. The CDR3 is 18 amino acids. V gave up 2 bases and J gave up 0 bases, with 17 bases separating them. The CDR3: CASSLSQRRMSSGNTIYF. The CDR3, as DNA: TGTGCCAGCAGCTTAAGTCAGAGGCGTATGAGCTCTGGAAACACCATATATTTT.

The V gene is TRBV6-8, the J gene TRBJ2-2, with TRBD2 matching over 10 bases. Germline V gene data show CDR1 as MNHGY and CDR2 as SAAAGT. V lost 2 bases to trimming and J lost 4 bases; unmatched junction nucleotides: 10. The CDR3 contains 18 residues. CDR3 amino acids: CASSYMLAGGPGTGELFF. CDR3 nucleotides: TGTGCCAGCAGTTACATGTTAGCGGGAGGCCCAGGCACCGGGGAGCTGTTTTTT.

This clone has only one observation. The CDR3 loop reads CASSPRFEVYEQFF. The CDR3 DNA sequence: TGTGCCAGCTCACCACGTTTTGAGGTCTATGAGCAGTTCTTC. This chain joins TRBV18 and TRBJ2-1; D uncertain. The CDR3 runs to 14 residues. V shed 1 base and J shed 8 bases, with 12 bases lying between them. CDR1 and CDR2 (germline): KGHSH, LQKENI.

The chain links TRBV1 to TRBJ2-7; TRBD1, the table's D call, lacks a check against the DNA. TRBV1 is classified as a pseudogene. The CDR3 is 15 amino acids. As DNA, the CDR3 is TGCGCCAGCAGCCAAGTAACTAGGACAGCCCACGAGCAGTACTTC. Translating gives CASSQVTRTAHEQYF.

This clone is termed medium-sized. The chain employs TRBV6-1 and TRBJ2-7; D is possibly TRBD1 (6 bases). V lost 1 base, J lost 5 bases, and 15 bases lay in between. This CDR3 is built from 15 residues. From germline, CDR1 is MNHNS and CDR2 SASEGT. DNA of the CDR3: TGTGCCAGCAGTGAAGGACAGGCCCAACGGGACGAGCAGTACTTC. Residues: CASSEGQAQRDEQYF.